This T cell receptor (beta chain) was captured by sequencing in a study of a mutant IDH1 vaccine in newly diagnosed glioma. Overall study: An approximately 62% male, approximately 38% female split and a mean age of roughly 44 years characterized treated patients.

For this clone: As yet, its antigen is unknown.

Germline V lookup: CDR1 SQVTM, CDR2 ANQGSEA. The CDR3 sequence is 17 residues long. Trimming took 7 bases from V and 9 from J, leaving 31 bases between them. Time point specified: week 5, during vaccination. Every vaccine dose comprised 300 ug of mutant IDH1 20-mer peptide plus topical imiquimod. Generated by immunoSEQ multiplex PCR, the TCRdb table keeps only in-frame clones and is missing some. This table holds over 45,000 clones, 81% found once. Sequencing was performed on PBMCs, taken from a glioma patient whose treatment included an IDH1 peptide vaccine. V gene TRBV29-1 combines with J gene TRBJ2-1, with D tentatively TRBD1 or TRBD2 (7 bases each). The clonotype originates from a man aged 30 to 45 with glioma. Here the CDR3 DNA reads TGCAGCGCCGGAGGGGGCGGAGCTAGCGGACGGGTCAGTGAGCAGTTCTTC. Residues: CSAGGGGASGRVSEQFF.